This T cell receptor (beta chain) was identified during a study of blood T cell repertoires in COVID-19. Study-level background: The origin of the acute and convalescent COVID-19 samples was the United States, Italy and Spain. The cDNA or gDNA used as material had been derived from T cells, B-cell-depleted T cells, or PBMCs.

With V trimmed by 4 bases and J by 8 bases, 5 bases remained unmatched. CDR1 is LNHDA, CDR2 SQIVND, per germline (reference sequence). The CDR3 spans 14 residues. The protocol was immunoSEQ multiplex PCR, while the TCRdb copy is restricted to in-frame clones and leaves out a portion. Of a few hundred thousand clones in the sample, roughly 80% were seen once. The TCR sequence derives from a woman aged 18-29 years with acute or convalescent COVID-19. The gene calls are TRBV19 and TRBJ1-6; 7 bases align to TRBD1. The source material was peripheral blood. DNA for the CDR3: TGTGCCAGTAGTACAACAGGGGCCGATTCACCCCTCCACTTT. As protein: CASSTTGADSPLHF.